This passage covers 27 T cell receptor beta chains from one sample sequenced in a study of T cell responses to AZD1222 COVID-19 vaccine (dated by TCRdb to the early 2020s). Per the publication, the time point label means: baseline before first vaccination. The receptor library was made with the immunoSEQ multiplex PCR assay. Entries here come from immuneACCESS through TCRdb and include only in-frame sequences with V and J called. Some clones fail to appear in such tables; in the studies checked, an unresolved V gene covers under half of the shortfall, and the cause of the remainder is unknown. In all, the sample holds more than 95,000 clones, and about 90% of those were seen once. The biggest ten clones account for approximately 1% of the sample. The sequenced sample was peripheral blood, obtained on day 0 of AZD1222 vaccination. The origin of the receptors is an adult in good health.

The chain links TRBV2 to TRBJ1-5; tentative D call: TRBD1 (6 bases). CDR1 is SNHLY and CDR2 is FYNNEI in the germline V gene. The CDR3 sequence is 14 residues long. The V end was cut by 7 bases, the J end by 3 bases, with 13 bases between. The CDR3 region is CASTPQGPNQPQHF. The CDR3 DNA follows: TGTGCCAGCACCCCACAGGGACCCAATCAGCCCCAGCATTTT. Filled out from reference TRBV2 and TRBJ1-5, the complete variable domain reads EPEVTQTPSHQVTQMGQEVILRCVPISNHLYFYWYRQILGQKVEFLVSFYNNEISEKSEIFDDQFSVERPDGSNFTLKIRSTKLEDSAMYFCASTPQGPNQPQHFGDGTRLSIL.

The chain links TRBV5-1 to TRBJ1-6, with 8 bases fitting TRBD1. After removal of 4 bases from V and 8 bases from J, the junction contained 8 bases not matched to a gene. Germline CDR1 and CDR2: SGHRS and YFSETQ. This CDR3 has 15 residues. The CDR3: CASSTLDRADSPLHF. CDR3 in DNA: TGCGCCAGCAGCACCCTGGACAGGGCGGATTCACCCCTCCACTTT.

This clone was observed a few times. The chain joins TRBV18 to TRBJ2-2; D remains unclear. The CDR3 is 16 amino acids. Trimming pared 2 bases from V and 2 bases from J, leaving 12 bases between. Germline CDR1 is KGHSH and CDR2 is LQKENI. The CDR3 nucleotides read TGTGCCAGCTCACCAATAGGAACACCTAACACCGGGGAGCTGTTTTTT. It encodes CASSPIGTPNTGELFF.

V and J are TRBV18 and TRBJ2-5; a possible D gene is TRBD1 (5 bases). This CDR3 region has 14 residues. Germline CDR1 KGHSH, CDR2 LQKENI. Trimming stripped 3 bases from V and 1 base from J, with 9 bases between. In DNA, the CDR3 is TGTGCCAGCTCACCCCAAAGGGGCCAAGAGACCCAGTACTTC. Translating it yields CASSPQRGQETQYF.

The chain has TRBV14 and TRBJ2-2; 8 bases map to TRBD1. V gave up 4 bases and J gave up 2 bases; unmatched junction bases: 6. Looked up from germline, CDR1 is SGHDN and CDR2 is FVKESK. CDR3 length: 16 residues. The CDR3 protein is CASSRAGQANTGELFF. CDR3 sequence (DNA): TGTGCCAGCAGCCGTGCGGGACAGGCCAACACCGGGGAGCTGTTTTTT.

V usage is TRBV2 and J usage is TRBJ2-3, with 7 bases aligning to TRBD1. This CDR3 region has 13 residues. The germline V gene encodes CDR1 SNHLY and CDR2 FYNNEI. Trimming removed 6 bases from V and 9 bases from J; junction bases left unmatched: 9. The CDR3 loop is CASRDDTGVTQYF. Here the CDR3 DNA reads TGTGCCAGCAGGGATGACACAGGGGTGACGCAGTATTTT.

The V call is TRBV25-1, the J call TRBJ1-5, with no clear D. The CDR3 sequence is 13 residues long. Per the germline V gene, CDR1 is MGHDK and CDR2 is SYGVNS. V was clipped by 3 bases and J by 3 bases, with 6 bases between them. CDR3 residues: CASSEGSNQPQHF. CDR3 sequence (DNA): TGTGCCAGCAGTGAGGGGTCCAATCAGCCCCAGCATTTT.

The chain recombines TRBV28 with TRBJ2-1; D is undetermined. Germline V gene lookup returns CDR1 MDHEN and CDR2 SYDVKM. The length of the CDR3 is 12 residues. Trimming pared 8 bases from V and 9 bases from J, leaving 14 bases between. The CDR3 loop reads CASGIYNTEQFF. The CDR3 DNA reads TGTGCCAGCGGAATTTACAATACTGAGCAGTTCTTC.

The V and J genes are TRBV19 and TRBJ2-1, with 7 bases identical to TRBD2. CDR1 LNHDA and CDR2 SQIVND come from the germline V gene (reference sequence). Trimming removed 3 bases from V and 6 bases from J; junction bases left unmatched: 8. There are 15 residues in the CDR3. The CDR3 here is CASSMAVAGGNEQFF. CDR3 bases: TGTGCCAGTAGTATGGCGGTAGCGGGTGGCAATGAGCAGTTCTTC.

CDR3 loop: CASSLNYQGGYTF. DNA for the CDR3: TGTGCCAGCAGTTTAAATTACCAGGGAGGCTACACCTTC. The chain combines TRBV27 with TRBJ1-2; possibly TRBD1 for D (5 bases). The CDR3 has 13 amino acids. V dropped 2 bases and J dropped 8 bases, with 12 bases sitting between them. The germline V gene encodes CDR1 MNHEY and CDR2 SMNVEV (reference sequence).

This clone has a handful of counts. V is TRBV6-1 and J is TRBJ1-4; 10 positions match TRBD1. This CDR3 is built from 16 residues. Germline loops: CDR1 MNHNS, CDR2 SASEGT. V lost 2 bases and J lost 12; bases outside the gene matches: 12. CDR3 coding DNA: TGTGCCAGCAGTGAACTTCCGGGACAGGGGTTGGGGGAACTGTTTTTT. It yields the protein CASSELPGQGLGELFF.

The chain is built from TRBV5-1 and TRBJ1-6; TRBD1 agrees at 9 bases. Germline V gives CDR1 SGHRS, CDR2 YFSETQ. With V trimmed by 0 bases and J by 10 bases, 8 bases remained unmatched. The CDR3 is made up of 16 amino acids. The CDR3 loop is CASSLVLQGANSPLHF. CDR3 DNA sequence: TGCGCCAGCAGCTTGGTCCTACAGGGGGCAAACTCACCCCTCCACTTT.

The chain links TRBV9 to TRBJ2-1, with 8 bases that match TRBD2. Germline values: CDR1 SGDLS, CDR2 YYNGEE. The CDR3 runs to 15 residues. The junction had 2 bases not matched to a gene; V was cut back by 0 bases and J by 3 bases. This CDR3 reads CASSVDLAGYNEQFF. DNA for the CDR3: TGTGCCAGCAGCGTAGATCTAGCGGGCTACAATGAGCAGTTCTTC.

The genes are TRBV5-6 and TRBJ1-2; no clear D. The CDR3 covers 14 residues. CDR1 and CDR2 from the germline V gene are SGHDT and YYEEEE. V dropped 0 bases and J dropped 3 bases, with 9 bases sitting between them. The DNA for the CDR3 is TGTGCCAGCAGCTTGGCCTCAGAGTACTATGGCTACACCTTC. Protein: CASSLASEYYGYTF.

V and J are TRBV5-1 and TRBJ1-1; D is unresolved. V was pared by 0 bases and J by 1 base, with 10 bases between. CDR3 length: 15 residues. CDR1 and CDR2 (germline): SGHRS, YFSETQ. The CDR3 DNA sequence: TGCGCCAGCAGCTTGGCCCAAACACCGAACACTGAAGCTTTCTTT. The encoded protein is CASSLAQTPNTEAFF.

This chain joins TRBV5-1 and TRBJ2-3; perhaps TRBD1 as D (6 bases). CDR3 length: 15 amino acids. V gave up 4 bases and J gave up 7 bases, with 19 bases separating them. The germline CDR1 and CDR2 sequences are SGHRS and YFSETQ. CDR3 sequence: CASSPGQSWGNTQYF. CDR3 sequence (DNA): TGCGCCAGCAGCCCCGGACAGTCCTGGGGGAATACGCAGTATTTT.

This clone has a single count. This chain joins TRBV30 and TRBJ1-2; D gene unclear. The CDR3 consists of 15 residues. Trimming removed 0 bases at V and 1 base at J, with 12 bases between. The germline V gene encodes CDR1 GTSNPN and CDR2 SVGIG (reference sequence). The CDR3: CAWSVDLGINYGYTF. CDR3 nucleotide sequence: TGTGCCTGGAGTGTTGACCTGGGGATTAACTATGGCTACACCTTC.

CDR3 nucleotide sequence: TGTGCCAGCAGCCCAAGTGGGGGGGCTGGTGAAAAACTGTTTTTT. Protein sequence: CASSPSGGAGEKLFF. The gene calls are TRBV9 and TRBJ1-4, with a tentative D call TRBD1 (6 bases). The V end was cut by 4 bases, the J end by 7 bases, with 17 bases between. Germline values: CDR1 SGDLS, CDR2 YYNGEE. The CDR3 spans 15 residues.

The chain has TRBV5-8 and TRBJ1-5, with TRBD1 matching over 7 bases. The CDR3 runs to 17 residues. V trimming: 4 bases; J trimming: 0 bases; junction bases outside the gene matches: 10. Germline CDR1 reads SGHTS; CDR2 reads YDEGEE. The CDR3 DNA sequence: TGTGCCAGCAGCACCTGGACAGGCGGGAATAGCAATCAGCCCCAGCATTTT. Residues: CASSTWTGGNSNQPQHF. Using reference TRBV5-8 and TRBJ1-5 for the parts outside the CDR3, the full variable domain is EAGVTQSPTHLIKTRGQQATLRCSPISGHTSVYWYQQALGLGLQFLLWYDEGEERNRGNFPPRFSGRQFPNYSSELNVNALELEDSALYLCASSTWTGGNSNQPQHFGDGTRLSIL.

This clone is a singleton in its sample. The chain couples TRBV5-1 to TRBJ1-4, with TRBD1 matching over 9 bases. Losses at the gene ends were 4 bases for V and 3 bases for J; bases not matched to a gene: 1. CDR3 size: 14 residues. Germline-derived CDR1 and CDR2 are SGHRS and YFSETQ. The CDR3, as DNA: TGCGCCAGCAGCGGGACAGGGCCTAATGAAAAACTGTTTTTT. Translation: CASSGTGPNEKLFF.

The chain joins TRBV19 to TRBJ2-7; D possibly matches TRBD1 or TRBD2 (5 bases each). Germline V gene data show CDR1 as LNHDA and CDR2 as SQIVND (reference sequence). The CDR3 sequence is 13 residues long. Trimming removed 5 bases from V and 3 bases from J, with 11 bases in between. CDR3 bases: TGTGCCAGTAGTCCGGGGCAACACTACGAGCAGTACTTC. It is translated as CASSPGQHYEQYF. The full variable domain, with the rest looked up from reference TRBV19 and TRBJ2-7, is DGGITQSPKYLFRKEGQNVTLSCEQNLNHDAMYWYRQDPGQGLRLIYYSQIVNDFQKGDIAEGYSVSREKKESFPLTVTSAQKNPTAFYLCASSPGQHYEQYFGPGTRLTVT.

The chain has TRBV5-1 and TRBJ2-2; 7 nucleotides agree with TRBD2. The CDR3 has 15 amino acids. Germline trimming cut 4 bases from V and 2 bases from J; bases unmatched to any gene: 5. Germline lookup yields CDR1 SGHRS and CDR2 YFSETQ. CDR3 bases: TGCGCCAGCAGCAGCGGGACTATCAACACCGGGGAGCTGTTTTTT. Protein sequence: CASSSGTINTGELFF.

The chain combines TRBV2 with TRBJ2-3, with 11 bases matching TRBD2. V was pared by 10 bases and J by 4 bases, with 10 bases of the junction left unmatched. From germline, CDR1 is SNHLY and CDR2 FYNNEI. This CDR3 is 15 amino acids long. For the CDR3, the DNA is TGTGCCACCATGGGTAGCGGGAGGGCCTCAGATACGCAGTATTTT. Protein: CATMGSGRASDTQYF.

This chain connects TRBV5-1 to TRBJ1-4; unclear D gene. V lost 4 bases, J lost 0 bases, and 10 bases lay in between. The CDR3 consists of 15 residues. Germline lookup yields CDR1 SGHRS and CDR2 YFSETQ. CDR3 sequence reads: CASSPARTTNEKLFF. The CDR3 DNA reads as TGCGCCAGCAGCCCGGCGAGGACAACTAATGAAAAACTGTTTTTT. Based on the CDR3 plus reference TRBV5-1 and TRBJ1-4, the full variable domain is KAGVTQTPRYLIKTRGQQVTLSCSPISGHRSVSWYQQTPGQGLQFLFEYFSETQRNKGNFPGRFSGRQFSNSRSEMNVSTLELGDSALYLCASSPARTTNEKLFFGSGTQLSVL.

The CDR3 region has the DNA TGTGCCACCAGCAGAGATCGGGGCAGGGCCACTGAAGCTTTCTTT. This sequence encodes CATSRDRGRATEAFF. V is TRBV15 and J is TRBJ1-1; D might be TRBD1 (5 bases). The ends were cut back, 0 bases at V and 4 bases at J, with 12 bases in the middle. Looked up from germline, CDR1 is LNHNV and CDR2 is YYDKDF (reference sequence). This CDR3 comprises 15 residues.

The V gene is TRBV5-4, the J gene TRBJ1-2; 7 bases match TRBD1. The CDR3 loop spans 15 amino acids. Germline assignment: CDR1 SGHNT and CDR2 YYREEE (reference sequence). The J segment lost 6 bases and the V segment lost 9 bases, leaving 17 bases of the junction unmatched. This CDR3 is CANHNGGEGANGYTF. The DNA for the CDR3 is TGTGCCAACCACAACGGGGGCGAGGGGGCAAATGGCTACACCTTC.

The chain couples TRBV20-1 to TRBJ2-5; the match to TRBD2 covers 11 bases. The trim removed 3 bases at V and 5 bases at J, leaving 8 bases unmatched. Per the germline V gene, CDR1 is DFQATT and CDR2 is SNEGSKA (reference sequence). The CDR3 extends over 15 amino acids. The DNA of the CDR3 is TGCAGTGCTAGTACTAGCGGGAGTGGTCGGGAGACCCAGTACTTC. This encodes CSASTSGSGRETQYF.